The 14 T cell receptor beta chains reported below all come from one sample, sequenced in a study of Graves' ophthalmopathy and Graves' hyperthyroidism. For repertoire sequencing, the TCR beta CDR3 regions were amplified from RNA transcripts. A first-round RT-PCR used HTBI primers, followed by a second-round multiplex PCR. TCRdb independently ran MiXCR on the multiplex PCR reads; one entry per CDR3 protein. The sample yields about 740,000 distinct CDR3 sequences, roughly 40% seen once. Sequenced sample: peripheral blood. The receptor source for this set is an adult man with Graves' ophthalmopathy.

The chain links TRBV15 to TRBJ1-4, with 8 positions matching TRBD1. This CDR3 has 14 amino acids. Germline loops: CDR1 LNHNV, CDR2 YYDKDF (reference sequence). V shed 6 bases, J shed 8 bases, and the junction held 8 bases outside the gene matches. The CDR3 coding sequence is TGTGCCACCAGAGAAGGACAGGGAAGCGAAAAACTGTTTTTT. Amino acids: CATREGQGSEKLFF.

The chain carries TRBV25-1 and TRBJ1-1, with D unresolved. This CDR3 contains 10 residues. Per the germline V gene, CDR1 is MGHDK and CDR2 is SYGVNS. Trimming cost V 7 bases and J 4 bases, with 4 bases left between them. CDR3 region: CASTPTEAFF. Written as DNA, the CDR3 is TGTGCCAGCACTCCCACTGAAGCTTTCTTT.

In DNA form, the CDR3 reads TGCAGCTCCCGAGGGACAGGGGTCACAGATACGCAGTATTTT. Translated, it gives CSSRGTGVTDTQYF. The V and J genes are TRBV29-1 and TRBJ2-3; 10 nucleotides align to TRBD1. The CDR3 extends over 14 amino acids. The V and J ends lost 8 bases and 2 bases, in that order; junction bases with no gene match: 7. Germline V gene lookup returns CDR1 SQVTM and CDR2 ANQGSEA.

Of note for this clonotype: This sequence may be a read error, since a much larger clone differs from it by one base. The chain is built from TRBV10-3 and TRBJ2-5; D possibly corresponds to TRBD1 (6 bases). CDR1 and CDR2 from the germline V gene are ENHRY and SYGVKD. The CDR3 has 14 amino acids. The CDR3 sequence: CATASGVLQEAQYF. The CDR3 nucleotides read TGTGCCACCGCCTCAGGGGTATTACAAGAGGCCCAGTACTTC.

This clonotype has a count of ten or more. CDR3 nucleotide sequence: TGCAGCGTGGACAGGGGGCTCCCCACTGAAGCTTTCTTT. This gives the protein CSVDRGLPTEAFF. V usage is TRBV29-1 and J usage is TRBJ1-1; 11 bases align to TRBD1. The CDR3 extends over 13 amino acids. The J segment lost 4 bases and the V segment lost 6 bases, leaving 4 bases of the junction unmatched. Germline V gene data show CDR1 as SQVTM and CDR2 as ANQGSEA.

This clonotype was recorded a few times. The V gene is TRBV12-3 or TRBV12-4, the J gene TRBJ1-2, with 10 positions matching TRBD1. The CDR3 is 14 amino acids. V was clipped by 6 bases and J by 7 bases; unmatched bases: 8. CDR3 in amino acids: CASRPTGGEGGYTF. The DNA for the CDR3 is TGTGCCAGCAGACCGACAGGGGGCGAGGGTGGCTACACCTTC.

CDR3 protein: CASTTTGRALEQYF. The DNA of the CDR3 is TGTGCCAGCACAACGACAGGCAGGGCCCTCGAGCAGTACTTC. V gene TRBV5-6 combines with J gene TRBJ2-7; weak D call: TRBD1 (6 bases). The CDR3 spans 14 residues. CDR1 and CDR2 from the germline V gene are SGHDT and YYEEEE. Trimming removed 6 bases at V and 6 bases at J, with 19 bases between.

This clonotype showed up many times. This chain links TRBV24-1 with TRBJ2-5; 7 bases are shared with TRBD1. The CDR3 extends over 15 amino acids. Germline CDR1 reads KGHDR; CDR2 reads SFDVKD. After removal of 4 bases from V and 1 base from J, the junction contained 5 bases not matched to a gene. CDR3 DNA: TGTGCCACCAGTGACGGGACAGAACTCCAAGAGACCCAGTACTTC. Amino acid sequence: CATSDGTELQETQYF.

The table lists this clonotype with a count of one. The CDR3 sequence: CAISRTGTSTDTQYF. The CDR3 region has the DNA TGTGCCATCAGCCGGACAGGGACAAGCACAGATACGCAGTATTTT. The V call is TRBV10-3, the J call TRBJ2-3; 8 bases match TRBD1. Germline CDR1 is ENHRY and CDR2 is SYGVKD. With 6 bases clipped from V and 0 bases from J, the junction kept 5 bases outside the gene matches. The CDR3 is made up of 15 amino acids.

This clonotype was seen a handful of times. This chain joins TRBV7-2 and TRBJ2-7, with 10 bases lining up with TRBD1. V shed 1 base and J 4 bases; nucleotides not matched to a gene: 7. Germline V gene data show CDR1 as SGHTA and CDR2 as FQGNSA. CDR3 size: 16 residues. The chain's CDR3 is CASSLEGQGRMYEQYF. For the CDR3, the DNA is TGTGCCAGCAGCTTAGAGGGACAGGGGCGTATGTACGAGCAGTACTTC.

Only a few counts were recorded for this clonotype. The rearrangement uses TRBV7-8 and TRBJ1-4; D is possibly TRBD1 (6 bases). CDR1 is SGHVS, CDR2 FQNEAQ, per germline. The CDR3 is 15 residues long. V was pared by 2 bases and J by 8 bases, with 15 bases between. CDR3 DNA sequence: TGTGCCAGCAGCTTATTGGGGGCAGAGGGGGAAAAACTGTTTTTT. It encodes CASSLLGAEGEKLFF.

The CDR3 reads CASTSTGLTHHPGNTIYF. CDR3 DNA: TGTGCCAGTACCTCCACAGGGCTAACTCATCATCCTGGAAACACCATATATTTT. The chain uses TRBV19 and TRBJ1-3; D perhaps matches TRBD1 (6 bases). The CDR3 consists of 18 residues. Germline V lookup: CDR1 LNHDA, CDR2 SQIVND (reference sequence). V shed 7 bases and J shed 2 bases, with 24 bases lying between them.

The gene calls are TRBV10-3 and TRBJ1-4, with 9 bases identical to TRBD1. V dropped 7 bases and J dropped 3; count of bases not matched to a gene: 6. The germline gives CDR1 ENHRY, CDR2 SYGVKD. This CDR3 is built from 15 residues. CDR3 protein: CAITGTGSSNEKLFF. CDR3 nucleotide sequence: TGTGCCATCACCGGGACAGGGTCGTCTAATGAAAAACTGTTTTTT.

This chain joins TRBV7-9 and TRBJ2-5, with 16 bases aligning to TRBD2. V lost 5 bases, J lost 11 bases, and 17 bases stayed unmatched. Germline V gene sequence: CDR1 SEHNR, CDR2 FQNEAQ (reference sequence). This CDR3 has 18 residues. CDR3 in amino acids: CASSPDGTSGRALREQYF. CDR3 in DNA: TGTGCCAGCAGCCCAGACGGGACTAGCGGGAGGGCCCTGAGGGAGCAGTACTTC.